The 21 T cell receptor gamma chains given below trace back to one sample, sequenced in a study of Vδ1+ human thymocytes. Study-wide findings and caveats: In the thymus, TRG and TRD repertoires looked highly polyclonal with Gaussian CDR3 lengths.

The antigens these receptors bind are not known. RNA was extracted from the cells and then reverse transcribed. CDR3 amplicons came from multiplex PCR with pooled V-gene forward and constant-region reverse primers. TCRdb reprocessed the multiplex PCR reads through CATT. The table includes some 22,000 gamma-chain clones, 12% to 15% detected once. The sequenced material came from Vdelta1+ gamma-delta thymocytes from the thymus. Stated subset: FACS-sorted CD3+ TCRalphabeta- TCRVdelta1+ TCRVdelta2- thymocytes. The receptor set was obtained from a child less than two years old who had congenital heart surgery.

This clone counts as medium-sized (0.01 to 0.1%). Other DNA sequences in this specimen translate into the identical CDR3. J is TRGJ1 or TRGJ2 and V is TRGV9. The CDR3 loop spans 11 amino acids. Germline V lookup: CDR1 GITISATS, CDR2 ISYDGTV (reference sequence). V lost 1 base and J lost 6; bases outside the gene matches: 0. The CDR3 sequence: CALWEVYKKLF. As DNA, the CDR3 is TGTGCCTTGTGGGAGGTTTATAAGAAACTCTTT.

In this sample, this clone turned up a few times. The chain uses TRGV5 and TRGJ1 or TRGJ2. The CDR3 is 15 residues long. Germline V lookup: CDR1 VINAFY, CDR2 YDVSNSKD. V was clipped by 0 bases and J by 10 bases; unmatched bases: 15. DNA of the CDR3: TGTGCCACCTGGGACAGGCTACAGTCCCCTCCCAAGAAACTCTTT. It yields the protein CATWDRLQSPPKKLF.

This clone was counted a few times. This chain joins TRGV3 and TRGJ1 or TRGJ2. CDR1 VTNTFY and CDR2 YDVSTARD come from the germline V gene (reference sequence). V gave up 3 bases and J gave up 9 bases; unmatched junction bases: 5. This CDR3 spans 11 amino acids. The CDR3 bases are TGTGCCACCTGGGACGGAACTAAGAAACTCTTT. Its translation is CATWDGTKKLF.

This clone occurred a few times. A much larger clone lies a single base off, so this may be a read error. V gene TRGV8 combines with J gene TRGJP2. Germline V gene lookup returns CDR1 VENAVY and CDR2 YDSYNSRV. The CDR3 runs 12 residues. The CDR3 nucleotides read TGTGCCACCTGGGATAGTTATTGGATCAAGACGTTT. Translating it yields CATWDSYWIKTF.

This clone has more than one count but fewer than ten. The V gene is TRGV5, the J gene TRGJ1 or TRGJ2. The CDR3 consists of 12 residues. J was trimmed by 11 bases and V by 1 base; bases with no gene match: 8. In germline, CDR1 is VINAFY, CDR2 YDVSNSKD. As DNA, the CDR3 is TGTGCCACCTGGGACAGCCAAGGGGAGAAACTCTTT. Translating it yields CATWDSQGEKLF.

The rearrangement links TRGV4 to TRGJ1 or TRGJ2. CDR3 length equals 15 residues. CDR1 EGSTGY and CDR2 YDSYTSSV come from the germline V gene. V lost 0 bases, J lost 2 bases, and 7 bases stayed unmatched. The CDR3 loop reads CATWDGPPDYYKKLF. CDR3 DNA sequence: TGTGCCACCTGGGATGGGCCTCCTGATTATTATAAGAAACTCTTT.

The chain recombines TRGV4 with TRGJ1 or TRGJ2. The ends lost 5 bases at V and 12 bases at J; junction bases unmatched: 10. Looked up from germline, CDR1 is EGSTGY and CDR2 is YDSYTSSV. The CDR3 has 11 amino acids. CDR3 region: CATWGTFRKLF. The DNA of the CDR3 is TGTGCCACCTGGGGAACGTTCAGGAAACTCTTT.

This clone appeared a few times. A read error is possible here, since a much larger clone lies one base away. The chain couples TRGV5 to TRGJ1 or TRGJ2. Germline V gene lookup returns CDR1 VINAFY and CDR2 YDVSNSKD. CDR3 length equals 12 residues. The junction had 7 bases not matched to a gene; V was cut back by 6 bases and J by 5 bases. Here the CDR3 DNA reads TGTGCCACCTGGAATGGTAATTATAAGAAACTCTTT. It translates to CATWNGNYKKLF.

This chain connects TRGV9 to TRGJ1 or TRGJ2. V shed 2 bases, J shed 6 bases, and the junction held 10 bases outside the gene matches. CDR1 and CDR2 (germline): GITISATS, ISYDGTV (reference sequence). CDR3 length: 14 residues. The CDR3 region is CALWEAQTSYKKLF. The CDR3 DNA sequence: TGTGCCTTGTGGGAGGCCCAAACATCTTATAAGAAACTCTTT.

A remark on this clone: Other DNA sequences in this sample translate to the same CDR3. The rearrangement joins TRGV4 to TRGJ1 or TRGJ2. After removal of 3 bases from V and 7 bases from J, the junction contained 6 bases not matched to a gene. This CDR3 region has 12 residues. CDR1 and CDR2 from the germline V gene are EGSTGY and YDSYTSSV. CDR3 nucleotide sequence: TGTGCCACCTGGGATTTTTGCTATAAGAAACTCTTT. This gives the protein CATWDFCYKKLF.

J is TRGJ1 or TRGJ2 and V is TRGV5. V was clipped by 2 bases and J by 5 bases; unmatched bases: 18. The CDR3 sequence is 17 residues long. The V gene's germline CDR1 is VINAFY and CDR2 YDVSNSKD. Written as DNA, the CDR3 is TGTGCCACCTGGGACACTCCAGAGGGGGTTCCTCATTATAAGAAACTCTTT. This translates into CATWDTPEGVPHYKKLF.

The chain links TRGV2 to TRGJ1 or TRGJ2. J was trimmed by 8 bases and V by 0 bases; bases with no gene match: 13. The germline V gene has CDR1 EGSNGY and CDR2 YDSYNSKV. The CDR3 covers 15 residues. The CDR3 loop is CATWDGRENINKKLF. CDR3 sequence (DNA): TGTGCCACCTGGGACGGGCGAGAAAATATTAATAAGAAACTCTTT.

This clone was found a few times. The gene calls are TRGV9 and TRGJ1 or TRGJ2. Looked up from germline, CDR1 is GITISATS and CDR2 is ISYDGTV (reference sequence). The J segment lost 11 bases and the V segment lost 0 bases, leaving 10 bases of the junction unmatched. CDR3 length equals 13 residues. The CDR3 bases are TGTGCCTTGTGGGAGGTGCAGGGTCGGGAGAAACTCTTT. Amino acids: CALWEVQGREKLF.

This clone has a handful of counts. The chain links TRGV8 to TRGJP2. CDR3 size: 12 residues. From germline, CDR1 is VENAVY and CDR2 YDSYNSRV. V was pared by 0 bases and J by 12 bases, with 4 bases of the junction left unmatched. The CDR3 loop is CATWDRGGIKTF. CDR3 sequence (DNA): TGTGCCACCTGGGATAGGGGGGGGATCAAGACGTTT.

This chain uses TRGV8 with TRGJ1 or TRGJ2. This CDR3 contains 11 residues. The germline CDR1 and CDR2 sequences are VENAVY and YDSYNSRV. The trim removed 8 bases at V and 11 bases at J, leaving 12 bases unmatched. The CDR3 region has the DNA TGTGCCACCTTGGCCAACGAGGAGAAACTCTTT. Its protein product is CATLANEEKLF.

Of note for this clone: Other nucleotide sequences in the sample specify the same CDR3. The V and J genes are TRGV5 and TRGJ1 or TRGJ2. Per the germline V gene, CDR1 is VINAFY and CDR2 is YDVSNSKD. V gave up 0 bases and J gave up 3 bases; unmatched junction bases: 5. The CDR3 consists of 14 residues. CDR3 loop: CATWDRRSYYKKLF. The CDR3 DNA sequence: TGTGCCACCTGGGACAGGCGGAGTTATTATAAGAAACTCTTT.

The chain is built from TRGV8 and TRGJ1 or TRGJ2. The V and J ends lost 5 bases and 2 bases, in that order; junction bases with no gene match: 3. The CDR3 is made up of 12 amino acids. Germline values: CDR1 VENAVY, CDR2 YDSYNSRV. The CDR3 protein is CATWVHYYKKLF. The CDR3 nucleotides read TGTGCCACCTGGGTCCATTATTATAAGAAACTCTTT.

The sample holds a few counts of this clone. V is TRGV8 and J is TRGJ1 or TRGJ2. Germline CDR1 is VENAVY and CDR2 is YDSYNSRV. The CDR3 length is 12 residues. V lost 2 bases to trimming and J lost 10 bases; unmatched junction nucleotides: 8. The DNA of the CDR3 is TGTGCCACCTGGGATAAGGCTAAAAAGAAACTCTTT. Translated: CATWDKAKKKLF.

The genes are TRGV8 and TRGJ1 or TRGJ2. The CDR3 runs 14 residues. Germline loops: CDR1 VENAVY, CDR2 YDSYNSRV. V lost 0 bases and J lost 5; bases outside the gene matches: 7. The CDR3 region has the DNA TGTGCCACCTGGGATAGGAGGGGTCATTATAAGAAACTCTTT. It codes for CATWDRRGHYKKLF.

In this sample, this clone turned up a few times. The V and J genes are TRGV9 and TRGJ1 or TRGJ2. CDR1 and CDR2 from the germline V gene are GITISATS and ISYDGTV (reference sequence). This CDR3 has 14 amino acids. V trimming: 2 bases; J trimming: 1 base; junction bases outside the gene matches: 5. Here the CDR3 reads CALWEASNYYKKLF. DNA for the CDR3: TGTGCCTTGTGGGAGGCTTCAAATTATTATAAGAAACTCTTT.

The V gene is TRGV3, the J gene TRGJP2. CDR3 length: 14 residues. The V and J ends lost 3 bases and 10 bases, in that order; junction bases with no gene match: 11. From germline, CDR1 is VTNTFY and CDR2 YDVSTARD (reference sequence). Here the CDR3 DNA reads TGTGCCACCTGGGACCCTTTAGGGAGTTGGATCAAGACGTTT. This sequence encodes CATWDPLGSWIKTF.